This T cell receptor (beta chain) was sequenced during a study of beta chain features in type 1 diabetes listed by TCRdb under 2018. Background for the entire study: Patients and healthy donors did not differ in mean age, gender distribution, total cell number or subset yield. A total of roughly 100 million sorted cells were examined across all samples, and the number of cells per subset was strongly correlated with RNA yield. The study compared the TCRB repertoires of sorted circulating CD4+ T cell subsets in recently diagnosed type 1 diabetes patients with those in matched healthy donors. Whereas all 28 donors provided naive and central memory subsets, regulatory and stem cell-like memory subsets were isolated from just 8 patients and about 8 healthy donors. General conclusions and limits of the study: Type 1 diabetes patients showed a moderate but significant shortening of TCRB CDR3 length in all four CD4+ subsets. The naive, central memory and regulatory TCRB repertoires appeared to resemble one another more closely among patients than among healthy donors. Because small numbers of individuals were included in the HLA sub-analyses, any influence of HLA type on TCRB rearrangement was left unresolved. Sequencing cDNA rather than genomic DNA could over-represent highly expressing activated cells, although activation and CD3 levels did not differ between groups. Shorter templates might have been favored by PCR, but patient and control samples were amplified and corrected together, so both groups would have been affected equally by any skew. At VDJ recombination sites, patients with type 1 diabetes made fewer insertions and deleted more nucleotides, a pattern implying thymic rearrangement abnormalities.

Regarding this clone: Its recognized antigen is unknown. No much larger clone exists at a distance of one base, and base qualities are not known.

According to the germline V gene (reference sequence), CDR1 reads LNHNV and CDR2 reads YYDKDF. Including the terminal cysteine and phenylalanine, the CDR3 comprises 14 residues. Only CDR3 DNA is held: 42 bases, read in frame from base 1. V loses 1 base of germline sequence and J loses 2 bases, and the interval between the two ends is 9 bases. The High Capacity cDNA Reverse Transcription Kit was used to reverse transcribe all of the isolated RNA, meaning that expressed TCRB transcripts were what got sequenced. Deep immunoSEQ sequencing was applied to naive, central memory and regulatory T cell samples, giving an average of about 3.7 million total reads per sample. After sorted cells were lysed in RLT buffer, RNA was extracted with DNase-treated RNeasy Micro or Mini kits, with the choice depending on cell number. Each cell subset was processed on its own to prevent cross-contamination, while patient and healthy donor samples were processed together. The immunoSEQ multiplex PCR was used to amplify TCRB sequences from cDNA, generating 87-bp fragments that spanned the CDR3 region. Sequencing of the amplicons was performed on the Illumina HiSeq platform. On the study's bioinformatics: Synthetic template baselines were used to correct PCR bias computationally, reads within Hamming distance 2 were collapsed together, and singletons that could not be merged were discarded. By aligning reads against IMGT, V, D and J genes, CDR3 length, and insertions or deletions at six rearrangement sites were assigned. Clonotype counts were normalized to sorted cell number within each subset before computing true diversity and Gini coefficients with the tcR R package. The overlap coefficient, calculated on TCRB nucleotide sequences, was used to quantify repertoire sharing. The source is immuneACCESS, and TCRdb retained only in-frame sequences with V and J called. Part of the clones is not carried over; for the studies checked, unresolved V genes explain less than half of this, and the remainder is unexplained. The V and J calls and clone size were taken over from that table, and D and trimming were inferred from the DNA. The sample records roughly 140,000 clones, 40% to 60% of which are singletons. The ten top clones hold 0.35% to 0.45% of the sample.

A single peripheral blood draw of around 100 mL on average was collected from each donor into heparinised tubes. A BD FACSAria II was used to sort naive, central memory, regulatory and stem cell-like memory CD4+ T cells with a panel that included CD45RO, CCR7, CD25, CD127, CD95 and CD27. A purity above 98% was achieved for all sorted populations. PBMCs were isolated immediately by Lymphoprep density gradient centrifugation and stained directly without culture. To minimize batch effects, samples were stained and sorted in pairs, one healthy donor with one patient per experiment. The chain is assembled from TRBV15 and TRBJ2-7, and TRBD2 may be the D gene, going by 6 matching bases. The clonotype was recovered from a man aged 18 to 35 in good health. The sequencing sample was made of Tregs from blood. Interpreted using the paper, the cell subset or site label stands for: regulatory CD4+ T cells. The DNA sequence reads TGTGCCACCAGCAGAGCGGGACTGCCCTACGAGCAGTACTTC. This yields the protein CATSRAGLPYEQYF.